These 16 T cell receptor beta chains were all obtained from the same sample, sequenced in a study of blood T cell repertoires in COVID-19. The method was immunoSEQ multiplex PCR; TCRdb's version includes in-frame clones alone and lacks a portion of them. The sample yields approximately 190,000 clones, 75% to 90% seen once. Material: peripheral blood. The source is a man in his 60s with acute or convalescent COVID-19.

The rearrangement links TRBV7-2 to TRBJ1-3; D may be TRBD1 (5 bases). Germline V lookup: CDR1 SGHTA, CDR2 FQGNSA. The CDR3 has 15 residues. Trimming took off 0 bases at V and 2 bases at J, with 8 bases between the two ends. CDR3 coding DNA: TGTGCCAGCAGCTTAGCGTGGGGGGCTGGAAACACCATATATTTT. Translation: CASSLAWGAGNTIYF. The complete variable domain, with remaining parts taken from reference TRBV7-2 and TRBJ1-3, reads GAGVSQSPSNKVTEKGKDVELRCDPISGHTALYWYRQSLGQGLEFLIYFQGNSAPDKSGLPSDRFSAERTGGSVSTLTIQRTQQEDSAVYLCASSLAWGAGNTIYFGEGSWLTVV.

The chain joins TRBV6-4 to TRBJ2-1; 9 bases are a match to TRBD1. Trimming took 5 bases from V and 4 from J; bases not matched to a gene: 3. The germline V gene encodes CDR1 MRHNA and CDR2 SNTAGT. CDR3 length: 14 amino acids. As DNA, the CDR3 is TGTGCCAGCAGTCGACAGGGGGGATACAATGAGCAGTTCTTC. It specifies CASSRQGGYNEQFF.

V is TRBV10-3 and J is TRBJ2-5; D may be TRBD1 (6 bases). This CDR3 contains 15 residues. V was cut by 0 bases and J by 4 bases, with 12 bases left in between. In germline, CDR1 is ENHRY, CDR2 SYGVKD. CDR3 sequence (DNA): TGTGCCATCAGTGAGTCAGCAGGGGTTGGAGAGACCCAGTACTTC. Translated: CAISESAGVGETQYF.

The CDR3 DNA reads TGTGCCAGCAGTTACAGGGGAAGCTCCTACAATGAGCAGTTCTTC. Its translation is CASSYRGSSYNEQFF. The gene calls are TRBV6-5 and TRBJ2-1; weak D call: TRBD1 (5 bases). This CDR3 is built from 15 residues. The ends were cut back, 2 bases at V and 0 bases at J, with 8 bases in the middle. In germline, CDR1 is MNHEY, CDR2 SVGAGI.

The chain links TRBV19 to TRBJ1-4, with TRBD1 identical over 9 bases. CDR3 length: 16 residues. Germline V CDR1 and CDR2: LNHDA, SQIVND (reference sequence). V was clipped by 3 bases and J by 8 bases; unmatched bases: 10. The chain's CDR3 is CASSMVQGASREKLFF. In DNA form, the CDR3 reads TGTGCCAGTAGTATGGTACAGGGGGCTTCTAGAGAAAAACTGTTTTTT.

Written as DNA, the CDR3 is TGTGCCAGCAGGAAGGCCCCTTCATCCAGGGCCCCAGATGCCGGCTACACCTTC. It encodes CASRKAPSSRAPDAGYTF. This rearrangement joins TRBV11-2 to TRBJ1-2, with D possibly being TRBD1 (5 bases). The V gene lost 6 bases and the J gene lost 8 bases, with 31 bases spanning the gap. The CDR3 is 18 residues long. CDR1 is SGHAT, CDR2 FQNNGV, per germline.

The chain uses TRBV2 and TRBJ2-7, with a tentative D call TRBD1 (6 bases). The germline V gene encodes CDR1 SNHLY and CDR2 FYNNEI. Trimming took 7 bases from V and 6 from J, leaving 16 bases between them. This CDR3 spans 13 amino acids. The CDR3 reads CASNGPIRGEQYF. The CDR3 DNA reads TGTGCCAGCAATGGGCCAATCAGGGGCGAGCAGTACTTC. The full variable domain, in which reference TRBV2 and TRBJ2-7 provide the parts outside the CDR3, is EPEVTQTPSHQVTQMGQEVILRCVPISNHLYFYWYRQILGQKVEFLVSFYNNEISEKSEIFDDQFSVERPDGSNFTLKIRSTKLEDSAMYFCASNGPIRGEQYFGPGTRLTVT.

The chain carries TRBV3-1 (or the pseudogene TRBV3-2) and TRBJ1-1; weak D call: TRBD1 (6 bases). V was pared by 3 bases and J by 7 bases, with 12 bases between. Germline assignment: CDR1 LGHDT and CDR2 YNNKEL (reference sequence). The length of the CDR3 is 13 residues. The CDR3, as DNA: TGTGCCAGCAGCCATGGGGGGGCCGGTGAAGCTTTCTTT. Its translation is CASSHGGAGEAFF.

The chain recombines TRBV3-1 (or the pseudogene TRBV3-2) with TRBJ1-5; the match to TRBD1 covers 9 bases. The V gene's germline CDR1 is LGHDT and CDR2 YNNKEL (reference sequence). This CDR3 comprises 16 residues. Trimming removed 4 bases from V and 2 bases from J; junction bases left unmatched: 6. For the CDR3, the DNA is TGTGCCAGCAGCCCTGGGACAGGGTCAGGCAATCAGCCCCAGCATTTT. This codes for CASSPGTGSGNQPQHF.

The V and J genes are TRBV15 and TRBJ1-6; the D gene is possibly TRBD1 (6 bases). From germline, CDR1 is LNHNV and CDR2 YYDKDF (reference sequence). V was cut by 5 bases and J by 7 bases, with 15 bases left in between. The CDR3 extends over 15 amino acids. CDR3 nucleotide sequence: TGTGCCACCAGCCCTCGGACAGCCCGAAATTCACCCCTCCACTTT. It yields the protein CATSPRTARNSPLHF. The whole variable domain, filled in from reference TRBV15 and TRBJ1-6, reads DAMVIQNPRYQVTQFGKPVTLSCSQTLNHNVMYWYQQKSSQAPKLLFHYYDKDFNNEADTPDNFQSRRPNTSFCFLDIRSPGLGDTAMYLCATSPRTARNSPLHFGNGTRLTVT.

V usage is TRBV6-6 and J usage is TRBJ1-5; D is unclear. The CDR3 runs 14 residues. Germline V gives CDR1 MNHNY, CDR2 SVGAGI (reference sequence). Trimming took 4 bases from V and 1 from J, leaving 8 bases between them. CDR3 loop: CASSLAGSNQPQHF. DNA for the CDR3: TGTGCCAGCAGTTTAGCCGGGAGCAATCAGCCCCAGCATTTT.

V usage is TRBV7-2 and J usage is TRBJ2-3; D not resolved. V lost 3 bases to trimming and J lost 0 bases, with 10 bases between them. The germline CDR1 and CDR2 sequences are SGHTA and FQGNSA. This CDR3 spans 15 amino acids. CDR3 sequence reads: CASSFRLESTDTQYF. CDR3 coding DNA: TGTGCCAGCAGCTTCAGACTCGAGAGCACAGATACGCAGTATTTT.

The CDR3 sequence: CASSYPGTGNYGYTF. For the CDR3, the DNA is TGTGCCAGCAGTTATCCCGGGACAGGGAACTATGGCTACACCTTC. This chain joins TRBV6-2 or TRBV6-3 and TRBJ1-2; TRBD1 matches at 9 bases. CDR1 and CDR2 (germline): MNHEY, SVGEGT. Trimming at V came to 3 bases and at J to 2 bases, leaving 4 bases not matched to a gene. The CDR3 has 15 residues.

V usage is TRBV5-1 and J usage is TRBJ2-1; maybe TRBD2 (6 bases). The V and J ends lost 4 bases and 6 bases respectively, with 17 bases between them. The CDR3 contains 15 residues. Germline CDR1 reads SGHRS; CDR2 reads YFSETQ. The CDR3: CASSRSGAGSNEQFF. CDR3 in DNA: TGCGCCAGCAGCCGTAGCGGCGCCGGCTCCAATGAGCAGTTCTTC.

The gene calls are TRBV19 and TRBJ1-5; no firm D call. Trimming removed 1 base at V and 6 bases at J, with 16 bases between. The germline CDR1 and CDR2 sequences are LNHDA and SQIVND (reference sequence). The CDR3 contains 16 residues. The CDR3 loop reads CASSIGLQPLTQPQHF. As DNA, the CDR3 is TGTGCCAGTAGTATAGGTTTACAGCCCCTTACTCAGCCCCAGCATTTT.

The chain is built from TRBV4-2 and TRBJ2-1, with TRBD2 matching over 10 bases. CDR3 length: 16 residues. V shed 1 base, J shed 3 bases, and the junction held 3 bases outside the gene matches. Germline values: CDR1 LGHNA, CDR2 YNFKEQ. This CDR3 is CASSQGSGGFYNEQFF. The CDR3 nucleotides read TGTGCCAGCAGCCAAGGTAGCGGGGGGTTCTACAATGAGCAGTTCTTC.